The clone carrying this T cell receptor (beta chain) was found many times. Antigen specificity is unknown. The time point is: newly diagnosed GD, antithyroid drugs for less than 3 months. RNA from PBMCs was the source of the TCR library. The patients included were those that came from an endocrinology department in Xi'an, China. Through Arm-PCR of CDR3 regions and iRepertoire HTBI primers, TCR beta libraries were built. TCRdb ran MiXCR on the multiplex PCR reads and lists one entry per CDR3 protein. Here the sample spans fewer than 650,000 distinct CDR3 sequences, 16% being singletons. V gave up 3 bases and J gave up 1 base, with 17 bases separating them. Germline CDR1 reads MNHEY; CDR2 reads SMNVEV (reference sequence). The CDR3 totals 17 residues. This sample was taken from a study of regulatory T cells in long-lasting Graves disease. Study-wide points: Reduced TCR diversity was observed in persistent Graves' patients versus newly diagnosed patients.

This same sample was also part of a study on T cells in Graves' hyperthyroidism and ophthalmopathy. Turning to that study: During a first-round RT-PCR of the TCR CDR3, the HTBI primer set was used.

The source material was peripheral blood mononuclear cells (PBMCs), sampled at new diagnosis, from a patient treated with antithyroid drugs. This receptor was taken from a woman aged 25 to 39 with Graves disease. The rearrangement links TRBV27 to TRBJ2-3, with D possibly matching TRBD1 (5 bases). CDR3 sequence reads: CASSFLRTTGGTDTQYF. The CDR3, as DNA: TGTGCCAGCAGTTTCCTCCGGACAACCGGCGGCACAGATACGCAGTATTTT.